Sequencing of this TCR beta chain was carried out in a study of blood T cell repertoires in COVID-19. On the study more broadly: The analysed material was cDNA or gDNA that came from T cells, B-cell-depleted T cells, or PBMCs.

The Seattle site enrolled patients during active infection and followed them longitudinally. CDR1 and CDR2 from the germline V gene are DFQATT and SNEGSKA (reference sequence). The V gene end was trimmed by 3 bases and the J gene end by 2 bases; junction bases not matched to a gene: 10. CDR3 length equals 18 residues. Original analysis: Reference gene primer amplification yielded estimated nucleated cell counts. Sequenced by immunoSEQ multiplex PCR; TCRdb stores in-frame clones only, minus some. V, J and clone size reflect that table, while D and trimming were determined from the DNA. Here the sample spans 150,000 to 200,000 clones, around 80% being singletons.

What was sequenced was peripheral blood. This sequence originates from a woman over 75 with COVID-19, enrolled during active disease. V is TRBV20-1 and J is TRBJ2-1; 13 bases line up with TRBD2. The CDR3 sequence: CSASPWTSGRWAYNEQFF. In DNA form, the CDR3 reads TGCAGTGCTAGTCCCTGGACTAGCGGGAGATGGGCCTACAATGAGCAGTTCTTC.